Presented here are 4 T cell receptor beta chains from one specimen sequenced in a study of T cell responses to AZD1222 COVID-19 vaccine. The assay was immunoSEQ multiplex PCR, and TCRdb's table has in-frame clones only and misses some. The repertoire consists of some 110,000 clones, with roughly 89% occurring once and the leading ten covering approximately 7.1%. The specimen was peripheral blood, collected 28 days after the second AZD1222 dose. The origin of the receptors is an adult who received the AZD1222 COVID-19 vaccine.

V usage is TRBV7-8 and J usage is TRBJ2-7; 7 positions match TRBD1. The CDR3 consists of 15 residues. With 4 bases clipped from V and 0 bases from J, the junction kept 6 bases outside the gene matches. Germline assignment: CDR1 SGHVS and CDR2 FQNEAQ. Written as DNA, the CDR3 is TGTGCCAGCAGCTCCCTCGGGACAGTCTCCTACGAGCAGTACTTC. It yields the protein CASSSLGTVSYEQYF.

The V gene is TRBV27, the J gene TRBJ1-1; D might be TRBD1 (6 bases). The CDR3 contains 15 residues. Germline loops: CDR1 MNHEY, CDR2 SMNVEV (reference sequence). V was pared by 5 bases and J by 7 bases, with 20 bases between. CDR3 amino acids: CASSLDYRATSEAFF. CDR3 coding DNA: TGTGCCAGCAGTCTAGATTACAGGGCCACCAGTGAAGCTTTCTTT.

V and J are TRBV7-8 and TRBJ2-2; 7 bases line up with TRBD2. CDR1 and CDR2 from the germline V gene are SGHVS and FQNEAQ. The CDR3 totals 15 residues. The J segment lost 3 bases and the V segment lost 1 base, leaving 2 bases of the junction unmatched. In nucleotides, the CDR3 is TGTGCCAGCAGCTTAGTTCGGGGGGACACCGGGGAGCTGTTTTTT. It encodes CASSLVRGDTGELFF.

This chain joins TRBV5-5 and TRBJ1-2, with TRBD1 identical over 8 bases. The CDR3 totals 15 residues. The V and J ends lost 7 bases and 0 bases, in that order; junction bases with no gene match: 8. Germline-derived CDR1 and CDR2 are SGHKS and YYEKEE (reference sequence). CDR3 sequence: CASFTGDRTNYGYTF. For the CDR3, the DNA is TGTGCCAGCTTCACAGGGGACAGGACTAACTATGGCTACACCTTC.